These 24 T cell receptor beta chains were sequenced from one sample in a study of T cells in Graves' hyperthyroidism and ophthalmopathy. The source material, RNA transcripts, was used to amplify TCR beta CDR3 regions. Researchers ran a first-round RT-PCR on the TCR CDR3 using the HTBI primer set. Using its own MiXCR run on the multiplex PCR reads, TCRdb lists one record per CDR3 protein. This table holds around 720,000 distinct CDR3 sequences, under 45% found once. The sequenced sample was blood. The receptors originated from a woman aged 35 to 49 with Graves' hyperthyroidism.

V is TRBV29-1 and J is TRBJ2-5; D gene unclear. Germline lookup yields CDR1 SQVTM and CDR2 ANQGSEA. The CDR3 covers 12 residues. Trimming removed 8 bases from V and 4 bases from J, with 14 bases in between. This CDR3 reads CSSRARRETQYF. As DNA, the CDR3 is TGCAGCAGCCGAGCGAGGAGAGAGACCCAGTACTTC.

This clonotype showed up just once. It may be a read error: a sequence one base away is much more abundant. The J gene is TRBJ2-7, the V gene TRBV10-1, with 7 bases identical to TRBD2. The V and J ends lost 2 bases and 3 bases, in that order; junction bases with no gene match: 7. CDR1 WNHNN and CDR2 SYGVQD come from the germline V gene (reference sequence). This CDR3 comprises 15 residues. In DNA form, the CDR3 reads TGCGCCAGCAGTGAGGGCTTAGCGGGTCACTACGAGCAGTACTTC. This gives the protein CASSEGLAGHYEQYF.

The V gene is TRBV9, the J gene TRBJ1-4, with TRBD1 matching 10 bases. V was clipped by 1 base and J by 10 bases; unmatched bases: 7. Germline V CDR1 and CDR2: SGDLS, YYNGEE. The CDR3 length is 15 residues. CDR3 nucleotide sequence: TGTGCCAGCAGCGTACTCGGGACAGGGGACGGAAAACTGTTTTTT. Encoded protein: CASSVLGTGDGKLFF.

This clonotype came up many times. J is TRBJ2-7 and V is TRBV19, with 8 bases identical to TRBD1. Germline CDR1 LNHDA, CDR2 SQIVND (reference sequence). The ends lost 8 bases at V and 3 bases at J; junction bases unmatched: 12. This CDR3 has 15 residues. CDR3 coding DNA: TGTGCCAGTCAATCTACGGACAGGGCAGACTACGAGCAGTACTTC. Its translation: CASQSTDRADYEQYF.

Only a few counts were recorded for this clonotype. This chain links TRBV12-3 or TRBV12-4 with TRBJ2-2; D unclear. With 5 bases removed from V and 3 bases from J, the gap between germline ends came to 10 bases. The CDR3 extends over 14 amino acids. The CDR3 DNA is TGTGCCAGCAGTGTGTCGGTCGACACCGGGGAGCTGTTTTTT. Amino acids: CASSVSVDTGELFF.

This clonotype has ten or more counts. The chain joins TRBV7-2 to TRBJ1-2, with TRBD1 as a possible D gene (5 bases). Trimming removed 5 bases at V and 6 bases at J, with 16 bases between. Per the germline V gene, CDR1 is SGHTA and CDR2 is FQGNSA. The CDR3 covers 14 residues. CDR3 amino acids: CASSPGGTRDGYTF. In DNA, the CDR3 is TGTGCCAGCAGCCCGGGTGGCACCAGGGATGGCTACACCTTC.

The table lists this clonotype with a few counts. This chain uses TRBV20-1 with TRBJ1-1; D unresolved. The CDR3 length is 15 residues. Looked up from germline, CDR1 is DFQATT and CDR2 is SNEGSKA (reference sequence). The V end lost 0 bases, the J end lost 0 bases, and 11 bases lay between the germline ends. The CDR3 sequence: CSARDWRALNTEAFF. The CDR3, as DNA: TGCAGTGCTAGAGATTGGAGGGCCCTGAACACTGAAGCTTTCTTT.

The gene calls are TRBV28 and TRBJ1-1; D call uncertain. Trimming removed 3 bases at V and 1 base at J, with 15 bases between. The germline gives CDR1 MDHEN, CDR2 SYDVKM. The CDR3 spans 16 residues. The CDR3 DNA follows: TGTGCCAGCAGTTTGCTGGGCAGTGTCCCGAACACTGAAGCTTTCTTT. The encoded protein is CASSLLGSVPNTEAFF.

This clonotype was found a few times. The chain recombines TRBV29-1 with TRBJ2-7; 9 bases map to TRBD1. The CDR3 has 13 residues. Trimming removed 8 bases from V and 2 bases from J; junction bases left unmatched: 7. Germline values: CDR1 SQVTM, CDR2 ANQGSEA. Written as DNA, the CDR3 is TGCAGCATAAGACAGGGGGGAACCTACGAGCAGTACTTC. Protein sequence: CSIRQGGTYEQYF.

The chain combines TRBV12-3 or TRBV12-4 with TRBJ1-1; weak D call: TRBD1 (6 bases). Trimming took off 6 bases at V and 1 base at J, with 15 bases between the two ends. The CDR3 totals 15 residues. CDR3 region: CASRTGSRRNTEAFF. CDR3 nucleotide sequence: TGTGCCAGCAGGACAGGTAGTCGGCGGAACACTGAAGCTTTCTTT.

Ten or more counts support this clonotype. The chain employs TRBV2 and TRBJ1-2; TRBD1 matches 8 bases. CDR1 is SNHLY, CDR2 FYNNEI, per germline. V shed 2 bases and J 6 bases; nucleotides not matched to a gene: 5. This CDR3 is 14 amino acids long. The CDR3 nucleotides read TGTGCCAGCAGTGAACAGGGGGCCGGGGATGGCTACACCTTC. Translated: CASSEQGAGDGYTF.

The rearrangement joins TRBV20-1 to TRBJ2-5, with 7 nucleotides matching TRBD2. The germline V gene has CDR1 DFQATT and CDR2 SNEGSKA (reference sequence). Trimming took 3 bases from V and 5 from J; bases not matched to a gene: 9. This CDR3 has 14 residues. DNA for the CDR3: TGCAGTGCTAGTGGTTTGGGGGGGAGGGAGACCCAGTACTTC. Protein product: CSASGLGGRETQYF.

This clonotype has a count of ten or more. This chain uses TRBV7-9 with TRBJ1-2; D is unresolved. The V gene's germline CDR1 is SEHNR and CDR2 FQNEAQ (reference sequence). V was shortened by 2 bases and J by 2 bases, with 0 bases between the two germline ends. The CDR3 loop spans 11 amino acids. In nucleotides, the CDR3 is TGTGCCAGCAGCTTAAACTATGGCTACACCTTC. Protein: CASSLNYGYTF.

This clonotype was seen at least ten times. The chain uses TRBV10-2 and TRBJ1-1; no firm D call. The length of the CDR3 is 13 residues. The V and J ends lost 8 bases and 5 bases respectively, with 15 bases between them. Germline V gene data show CDR1 as WSHSY and CDR2 as SAAADI. CDR3 in DNA: TGCGCCAGCCTCCTGGGGATGGGGACTGAAGCTTTCTTT. Protein product: CASLLGMGTEAFF.

The chain has TRBV4-1 and TRBJ1-2, with TRBD1 matching 7 bases. This CDR3 contains 14 residues. Germline CDR1 reads MGHRA; CDR2 reads YSYEKL. J lost 3 bases, V lost 2 bases, and 3 bases had no gene match. This CDR3 reads CASSQPTGYYGYTF. In DNA form, the CDR3 reads TGCGCCAGCAGCCAACCGACAGGGTACTATGGCTACACCTTC.

The chain uses TRBV28 and TRBJ2-7; TRBD2 matches 11 bases. CDR1 and CDR2 from the germline V gene are MDHEN and SYDVKM. There are 15 residues in the CDR3. J was trimmed by 3 bases and V by 6 bases; bases with no gene match: 7. The CDR3: CASRITSGRFYEQYF. As DNA, the CDR3 is TGTGCCAGCAGGATTACTAGCGGGAGATTCTACGAGCAGTACTTC. The whole variable domain, filled in from reference TRBV28 and TRBJ2-7, reads DVKVTQSSRYLVKRTGEKVFLECVQDMDHENMFWYRQDPGLGLRLIYFSYDVKMKEKGDIPEGYSVSREKKERFSLILESASTNQTSMYLCASRITSGRFYEQYFGPGTRLTVT.

This clonotype was seen ten or more times. The J gene is TRBJ1-6, the V gene TRBV7-3; weak D call: TRBD1 (6 bases). The CDR3 has 15 residues. The germline gives CDR1 SGHTA, CDR2 FQGTGA. Trimming removed 6 bases from V and 10 bases from J, with 19 bases in between. CDR3 DNA sequence: TGTGCCAGCAGTCAAACCGGGGGGCGAGAGTCACCCCTCCACTTT. As protein: CASSQTGGRESPLHF.

As regards this clonotype: A read error may explain this, as a much larger clone is one base away. This chain connects TRBV20-1 to TRBJ1-4; the match to TRBD1 covers 7 bases. The V gene's germline CDR1 is DFQATT and CDR2 SNEGSKA (reference sequence). CDR3 size: 14 residues. V shed 7 bases, J shed 8 bases, and the junction held 13 bases outside the gene matches. The CDR3 loop reads CSVSLTGWGEKLFF. For the CDR3, the DNA is TGCAGTGTTAGCCTGACAGGGTGGGGCGAAAAACTGTTTTTT.

This clonotype was observed a few times. The rearrangement links TRBV24-1 to TRBJ2-5; D is unclear. The V and J ends lost 2 bases and 5 bases respectively, with 14 bases between them. The CDR3 is 15 residues long. From germline, CDR1 is KGHDR and CDR2 SFDVKD. CDR3 nucleotide sequence: TGTGCCACCAGTGATTCCCGCCGGACCGGGGAGACCCAGTACTTC. This sequence encodes CATSDSRRTGETQYF.

This clonotype was seen a few times. This chain connects TRBV27 to TRBJ2-7; TRBD2 is a possible D gene (5 bases). Germline-derived CDR1 and CDR2 are MNHEY and SMNVEV (reference sequence). There are 13 residues in the CDR3. V was cut by 4 bases and J by 0 bases, with 7 bases left in between. The CDR3 region has the DNA TGTGCCAGCAGTTGGACTTTCTCCTACGAGCAGTACTTC. Protein product: CASSWTFSYEQYF.

This clonotype was found many times. J is TRBJ2-2 and V is TRBV6-2 or TRBV6-3, with D uncertain. Trimming took 0 bases from V and 5 from J, leaving 4 bases between them. Germline CDR1 MNHEY, CDR2 SVGEGT. The CDR3 runs to 13 residues. The CDR3: CASSYSRTGELFF. Written as DNA, the CDR3 is TGTGCCAGCAGTTACTCGCGTACCGGGGAGCTGTTTTTT.

This clonotype was recorded a few times. The chain joins TRBV9 to TRBJ1-4; 9 bases fit TRBD1. V lost 3 bases and J lost 12; bases outside the gene matches: 21. The CDR3 extends over 18 amino acids. The germline gives CDR1 SGDLS, CDR2 YYNGEE. The CDR3, as DNA: TGTGCCAGCAGCGCCTCGATCCGGGACAGGGTAATGGCCGCGGAACTGTTTTTT. As protein: CASSASIRDRVMAAELFF.

The table lists this clonotype with a few counts. The chain employs TRBV25-1 and TRBJ2-2; 7 positions agree with TRBD1. CDR3 length: 14 amino acids. Unmatched junction bases numbered 8, after V lost 7 bases and J lost 6 bases. The germline gives CDR1 MGHDK, CDR2 SYGVNS. This CDR3 is CASTPDRAAGELFF. The CDR3 DNA follows: TGTGCCAGCACTCCTGACAGGGCGGCCGGGGAGCTGTTTTTT.

Comments on this clonotype: This may be a read error, as it is one base from a much larger clone. V gene TRBV6-1 combines with J gene TRBJ1-5; D is unclear. Trimming took 7 bases from V and 2 from J, leaving 9 bases between them. The CDR3 length is 13 residues. Germline assignment: CDR1 MNHNS and CDR2 SASEGT. The CDR3 sequence is CASKRNGNQPQHF. For the CDR3, the DNA is TGTGCCAGCAAGCGAAACGGCAATCAGCCCCAGCATTTT.